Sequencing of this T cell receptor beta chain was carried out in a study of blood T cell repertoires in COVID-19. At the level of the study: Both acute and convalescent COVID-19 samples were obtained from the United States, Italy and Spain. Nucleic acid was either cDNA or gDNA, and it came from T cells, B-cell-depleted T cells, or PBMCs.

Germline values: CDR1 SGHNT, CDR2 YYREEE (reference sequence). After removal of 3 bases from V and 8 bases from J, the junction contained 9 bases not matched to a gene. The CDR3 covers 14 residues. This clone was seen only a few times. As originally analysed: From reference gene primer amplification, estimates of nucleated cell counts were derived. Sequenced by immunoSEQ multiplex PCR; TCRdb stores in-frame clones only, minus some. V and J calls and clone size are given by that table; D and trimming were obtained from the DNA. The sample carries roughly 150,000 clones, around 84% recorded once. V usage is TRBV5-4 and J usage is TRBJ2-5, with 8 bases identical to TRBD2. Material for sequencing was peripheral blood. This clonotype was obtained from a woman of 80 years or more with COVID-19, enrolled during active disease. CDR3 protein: CASSYLAGARTQYF. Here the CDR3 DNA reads TGTGCCAGCAGCTACCTAGCGGGCGCAAGAACCCAGTACTTC. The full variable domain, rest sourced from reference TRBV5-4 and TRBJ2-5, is ETGVTQSPTHLIKTRGQQVTLRCSSQSGHNTVSWYQQALGQGPQFIFQYYREEENGRGNFPPRFSGLQFPNYSSELNVNALELDDSALYLCASSYLAGARTQYFGPGTRLLVL.